This record covers a single TCR beta chain. No cognate antigen has been identified for it. Base qualities are not provided; no much larger clone lies one nucleotide away. The library came from the immunoSEQ multiplex PCR assay. Sourced from immuneACCESS, this table was stored by TCRdb with only in-frame sequences that have V and J called. A share of the clones is absent; for the studies checked, an unresolved V gene accounts for under half, and the remainder has no known explanation. Present in this sample are under 80,000 clones, 94% of which were seen just once. The biggest ten clones account for around 2.8% of the sample. V is trimmed back by 5 bases and J by 2 bases, and the junction contains 3 bases that no gene match accounts for. CDR1 and CDR2, looked up from the germline V gene, are MDHEN and SYDVKM. Counted from cysteine to phenylalanine, this CDR3 has 15 amino acids. Solely the CDR3 DNA is kept, with 45 bases framed from the first base.

The data originate from a study of control samples from healthy donors and cancer patients (TCRdb year 2020). Source material: blood. The sequence derives from a woman aged 25 to 45 in good health. The chain is assembled from TRBV28 and TRBJ1-5; 10 central bases correspond to TRBD1. The nucleotides are TGTGCCAGCAGTCCCGGGACAGGGGGCAATCAGCCCCAGCATTTT. It encodes CASSPGTGGNQPQHF.